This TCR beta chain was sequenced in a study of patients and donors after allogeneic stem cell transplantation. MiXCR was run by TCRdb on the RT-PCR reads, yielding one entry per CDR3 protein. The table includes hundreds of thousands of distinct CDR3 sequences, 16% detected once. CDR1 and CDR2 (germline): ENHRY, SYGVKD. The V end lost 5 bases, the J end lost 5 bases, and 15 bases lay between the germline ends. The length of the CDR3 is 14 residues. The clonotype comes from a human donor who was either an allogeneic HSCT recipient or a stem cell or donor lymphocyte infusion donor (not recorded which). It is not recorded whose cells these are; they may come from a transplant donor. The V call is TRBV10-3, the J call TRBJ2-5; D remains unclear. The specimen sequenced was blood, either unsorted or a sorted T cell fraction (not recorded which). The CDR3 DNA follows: TGTGCCATCAGTCCGGACGGGTTGGATGAGACCCAGTACTTC. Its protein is CAISPDGLDETQYF.